A selection of T cell receptor beta chains follows, all from one sample in a study of response to subunit inactivated influenza vaccine. TCRdb passed the RT-PCR reads through MiXCR, listing each CDR3 protein once. Here the sample spans just under 550,000 distinct CDR3 sequences, roughly 25% being singletons. This sample also belongs to another study, concerning T cells expressing NK-cell markers.

Specimen: CD4+ T cells sorted from PBMCs, collected 11 to 12 days after vaccination. The receptor set was obtained from a man aged 45-65 years who received an inactivated influenza vaccine. CDR3s include the opening cysteine and the closing phenylalanine or tryptophan. D genes are given only for firm matches. Not all rows give a size; the values are once, few, many and, for expanded clones, a class.

>TRBJ1-1|16|TRBD1|TRBV7-2|.
CASSPGIDRGNTEAFF
TGTGCCAGCAGCCCAGGAATAGACAGGGGGAACACTGAAGCTTTCTTT
>TRBJ2-7|14|TRBD1|TRBV20-1|.
CSAVRQGSSYEQYF
TGCAGTGCTGTCAGACAGGGAAGCTCCTACGAGCAGTACTTC
>TRBJ2-3|13|TRBD2|TRBV29-1|few
CSAASGGADTQYF
TGCAGCGCCGCTAGCGGGGGGGCAGATACGCAGTATTTT
>TRBJ1-5|14|.|TRBV2|.
CASSKDYSNQPQHF
TGTGCCAGCAGCAAAGATTATAGCAATCAGCCCCAGCATTTT
>TRBJ1-2|17|.|TRBV4-1|few
CASSPTFGRGGGHGYTF
TGCGCCAGCAGCCCGACGTTTGGAAGAGGGGGAGGCCATGGCTACACCTTC
>TRBJ2-7|17|.|TRBV9|.
CASSPRVGTASSYEQYF
TGTGCCAGCAGTCCCCGTGTCGGGACGGCAAGCTCCTACGAGCAGTACTTC
>TRBJ2-5|16|TRBD2|TRBV9|.
CASSVDPRGGEETQYF
TGTGCCAGCAGCGTAGATCCGCGGGGGGGCGAGGAGACCCAGTACTTC
>TRBJ1-5|14|.|TRBV2|many
CASTRTESNQPQHF
TGTGCCAGCACACGTACAGAAAGCAATCAGCCCCAGCATTTT
>TRBJ2-7|12|TRBD1|TRBV28|few
CASREGQGNPYF
TGTGCCAGCAGGGAGGGACAGGGTAATCCGTACTTC
>TRBJ2-3|12|TRBD1|TRBV2|few
CASSAGQVPQYF
TGTGCCAGCAGTGCGGGACAGGTCCCGCAGTATTTT
>TRBJ1-3|15|.|TRBV5-1|few
CASSLPLRTGNTIYF
TGCGCCAGCAGCTTACCACTGAGGACGGGAAACACCATATATTTT
>TRBJ1-4|16|TRBD1|TRBV7-9|.
CASSQTGAGRNEKLFF
TGTGCCAGCAGCCAAACAGGGGCCGGACGCAATGAAAAACTGTTTTTT
>TRBJ2-5|14|TRBD2|TRBV4-1|.
CASSHPSGGETQYF
TGCGCCAGCAGCCATCCCTCCGGGGGGGAGACCCAGTACTTC
>TRBJ2-5|20|TRBD2|TRBV28|.
CASSLYLGTSGIRTGETQYF
TGTGCCAGCAGTCTTTACCTCGGGACTAGCGGGATCCGGACGGGGGAGACCCAGTACTTC